One T cell receptor (beta chain) is described in this entry. This clonotype was picked up many times. Its specific antigen is unknown. Base qualities are not recorded, but no much larger clone differs from it by a single base. The library was built by means of 5' RACE. TCRdb names NextSeq 500 as the instrument used. To correct for sequencing error and PCR bias, the TCR library protocol tagged individual cDNA molecules with unique molecular identifiers. TCR alpha and beta chains were both sequenced, and the abundances of alpha and beta sequences in each sample were closely correlated with each other. Turning to the authors' computational methods: Decombinator V4 was used to perform V gene, J gene and CDR3 annotation of TCR sequences. TCRs were defined as expanded if a significant change between any two time points was detected under a Poisson model with p below 0.0001. TCR abundances were normalised to the total number of TCRs sequenced per sample and expressed as counts per million. MAIT TCRs were defined by TRAV1-2 paired with TRAJ12, TRAJ20 or TRAJ33, and iNKT TCRs by TRAV10 paired with TRAJ18. VDJdb, accessed on 1 November 2021, was searched for TCRs annotated for CMV, EBV and SARS-CoV-2, and TCRs annotated for more than one antigen were excluded. The public sequencing data were trimmed at Q25 with fastp and processed into clonotypes with MiXCR by TCRdb, which kept only in-frame beta chains. Rows are combined by CDR3 protein, so each entry shows the most common genes and DNA. It is TCRdb's table, rather than the study itself, that gives the V and J calls and clone size. The sample table holds 65,000 to 75,000 distinct CDR3 sequences, of which around a tenth were seen once. The ten biggest clones cover 3.5% to 4.5% of the sample.

These data originate in a study of early T cells in non-severe SARS-CoV-2 infection (dated by TCRdb to the early 2020s). About the investigation overall: TCR sequencing used bulk RNA from unsorted whole blood, so alpha and beta chains could not be paired. What the research found in general, with its limitations: VDJdb matching was skewed toward anti-spike CD8 responses, so virus-specific expansions were likely underestimated and private and CD4 specificities were missed.

Including cysteine and phenylalanine, the CDR3 has 12 amino acids. The sequence is cut down to CDR3 DNA, 36 bases in frame from base 1. Between the V and J ends, shortened by 7 bases and 11 bases respectively, the junction contains 14 bases. CDR1 and CDR2 are read off the germline V gene as SNHLY and FYNNEI. This was a case-control study nested in a cohort of healthcare workers in London, UK, who had nasopharyngeal swab PCR tests and blood samples taken every week. Healthcare workers were enrolled in the week of the UK lockdown, from 23 to 31 March 2020, and were followed every week for up to roughly 16 weeks.

The sequence derives from an adult who was a healthcare worker with PCR-confirmed SARS-CoV-2 infection or an uninfected control (not recorded which). The chain is made from TRBV2 and TRBJ1-4, with no confidently assigned D gene. The specimen sequenced was whole blood. Read as DNA, the sequence is TGTGCCAGCACCACCTTGTACGGGAAACTGTTTTTT. The encoded protein is CASTTLYGKLFF.